These 9 T cell receptor beta chains originate from one sample sequenced in a study of shared clonotypes between healthy human individuals. TCRdb's copy holds only in-frame clones and misses some; the assay was immunoSEQ multiplex PCR. The top ten hold around 1.4% of the sample, which has approximately 980,000 clones, roughly 72% seen once. Sequencing was performed on memory CD4+ T cells sorted from blood. As to subset: CD45RA-negative fraction. These receptors all stem from a young man in good health.

The chain employs TRBV6-5 and TRBJ2-7, with a possible D match to TRBD2 (6 bases). CDR1 and CDR2 (germline): MNHEY, SVGAGI. V lost 7 bases, J lost 7 bases, and 11 bases lay in between. The CDR3 is 11 residues long. CDR3 nucleotides: TGTGCCAGCAATGGGGGGACTGAGCAGTACTTC. Protein product: CASNGGTEQYF.

This clone was detected only a few times. The chain employs TRBV6-9 and TRBJ1-6, with 7 nucleotides matching TRBD1. The CDR3 covers 16 residues. Germline V lookup: CDR1 MNHGY, CDR2 SVAAGI. V was pared by 2 bases and J by 8 bases, with 9 bases of the junction left unmatched. The CDR3 here is CASSYRGGAEDSPLHF. The DNA of the CDR3 is TGTGCCAGCAGTTATCGAGGGGGCGCTGAGGATTCACCCCTCCACTTT.

This clone was seen a few times. Other nucleotide sequences from this sample produce the same CDR3. The genes are TRBV7-2 and TRBJ1-1; maybe TRBD1 (5 bases). V was cut by 2 bases and J by 3 bases, with 10 bases left in between. Germline lookup yields CDR1 SGHTA and CDR2 FQGNSA. CDR3 length: 14 residues. CDR3 sequence reads: CASSLQGGDTEAFF. CDR3 nucleotide sequence: TGTGCCAGCAGCTTACAGGGAGGTGACACTGAAGCTTTCTTT.

At least ten counts were recorded for this clone. The CDR3 spells CASSAGVGSYEQYF. For the CDR3, the DNA is TGTGCCAGCAGTGCAGGGGTAGGGTCCTACGAGCAGTACTTC. The chain recombines TRBV6-1 with TRBJ2-7; a possible D gene is TRBD1 (6 bases). The ends were cut back, 4 bases at V and 1 base at J, with 11 bases in the middle. Germline-derived CDR1 and CDR2 are MNHNS and SASEGT. CDR3 length: 14 residues.

This clone has just a few counts. This chain links TRBV2 with TRBJ1-6, with a possible D match to TRBD1 (6 bases). CDR1 and CDR2 (germline): SNHLY, FYNNEI. Trimming left V 4 bases short and J 6 bases short, with 10 bases between. The CDR3 is made up of 14 amino acids. The CDR3: CASSGTESNSPLHF. In DNA form, the CDR3 reads TGTGCCAGCAGTGGGACAGAGTCTAATTCACCCCTCCACTTT.

The chain uses TRBV18 and TRBJ1-2; D unclear. Germline-derived CDR1 and CDR2 are KGHSH and LQKENI. V dropped 3 bases and J dropped 10 bases, with 15 bases sitting between them. The CDR3 is 13 residues long. CDR3 sequence: CASSPADFRDYTF. The CDR3 DNA is TGTGCCAGCTCACCTGCAGATTTCCGAGACTACACCTTC.

V is TRBV6-1 and J is TRBJ2-7, with D possibly TRBD1 on 5 matching bases. V lost 7 bases, J lost 0 bases, and 10 bases lay in between. The CDR3 consists of 13 residues. Germline loops: CDR1 MNHNS, CDR2 SASEGT. Here the CDR3 reads CASIRDSSYEQYF. The CDR3 DNA is TGTGCCAGCATACGTGACAGCTCCTACGAGCAGTACTTC.

The chain is built from TRBV7-2 and TRBJ2-1; D is possibly TRBD2 (6 bases). The CDR3 runs to 15 residues. Germline CDR1 SGHTA, CDR2 FQGNSA. The V end was cut by 6 bases, the J end by 6 bases, with 18 bases between. This CDR3 is CASSSAGKAGNEQFF. The CDR3 DNA is TGTGCCAGCAGTTCAGCGGGCAAAGCGGGCAATGAGCAGTTCTTC.

The chain has TRBV30 and TRBJ1-1; D may be TRBD1 (5 bases). Germline V gene sequence: CDR1 GTSNPN, CDR2 SVGIG (reference sequence). This CDR3 is built from 11 residues. Trimming took 4 bases from V and 9 from J, leaving 12 bases between them. CDR3 in amino acids: CAWTLRDQAFF. The CDR3 coding sequence is TGTGCCTGGACCCTCCGGGACCAAGCTTTCTTT.